The present TCR beta chain was sequenced within a study of graft-versus-host responses after intestinal transplantation. Across the study: Recipients across the board were started on anti-thymocyte globulin induction, then kept on tacrolimus and steroids for about 3 years.

Sequencing used immunoSEQ multiplex PCR; TCRdb keeps in-frame clones, though not all of them. The table records roughly 10,000 clones, approximately 40% of them present only once. This CDR3 comprises 16 residues. The germline CDR1 and CDR2 sequences are MNHNS and SASEGT. Trimming stripped 3 bases from V and 1 base from J, with 10 bases between. Responders (approximately 200,000, CFSE-labeled) met approximately 200,000 stimulators that were irradiated and violet-dye-labeled. The responders that had proliferated, CFSE-low CD3+CD4+ and CD3+CD8+ cells, were sorted after the reaction. This receptor was taken from a human patient who received an intestinal transplant. J is TRBJ1-6 and V is TRBV6-1; D is undetermined. The material was alloreactive CD8+ T cells from a mixed lymphocyte reaction culture, obtained before intestinal transplant. As to subset: CFSE-low proliferating T cells sorted from roughly six-day pre-transplant mixed lymphocyte reaction (GvH or HvG direction). This CDR3 reads CASSETWSSYNSPLHF. The CDR3 DNA is TGTGCCAGCAGTGAGACGTGGAGTTCCTATAATTCACCCCTCCACTTT.